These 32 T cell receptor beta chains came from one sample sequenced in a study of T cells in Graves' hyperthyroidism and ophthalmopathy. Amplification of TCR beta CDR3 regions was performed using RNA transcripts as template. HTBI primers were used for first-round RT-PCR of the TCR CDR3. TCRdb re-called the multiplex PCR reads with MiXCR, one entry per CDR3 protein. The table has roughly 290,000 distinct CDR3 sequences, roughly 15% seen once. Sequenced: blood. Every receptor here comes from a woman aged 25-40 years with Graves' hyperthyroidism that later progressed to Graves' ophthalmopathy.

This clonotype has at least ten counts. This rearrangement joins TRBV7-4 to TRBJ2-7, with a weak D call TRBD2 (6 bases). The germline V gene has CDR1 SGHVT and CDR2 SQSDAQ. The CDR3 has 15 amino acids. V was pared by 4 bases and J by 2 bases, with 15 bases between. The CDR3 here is CASSWSGTSTYEQYF. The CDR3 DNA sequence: TGTGCCAGCAGCTGGTCCGGGACTTCGACCTACGAGCAGTACTTC.

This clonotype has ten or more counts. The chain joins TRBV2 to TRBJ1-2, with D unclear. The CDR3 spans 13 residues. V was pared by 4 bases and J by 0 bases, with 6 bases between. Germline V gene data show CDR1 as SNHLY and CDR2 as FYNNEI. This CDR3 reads CASSARSNYGYTF. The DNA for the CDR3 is TGTGCCAGCAGTGCAAGGTCTAACTATGGCTACACCTTC.

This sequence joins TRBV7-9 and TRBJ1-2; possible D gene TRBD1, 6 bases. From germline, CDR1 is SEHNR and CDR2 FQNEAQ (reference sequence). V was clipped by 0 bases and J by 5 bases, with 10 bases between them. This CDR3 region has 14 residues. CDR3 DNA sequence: TGTGCCAGCAGCTTAGCGAACAGGGCATATGGCTACACCTTC. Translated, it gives CASSLANRAYGYTF. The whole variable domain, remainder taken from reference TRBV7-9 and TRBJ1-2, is DTGVSQNPRHKITKRGQNVTFRCDPISEHNRLYWYRQTLGQGPEFLTYFQNEAQLEKSRLLSDRFSAERPKGSFSTLEIQRTEQGDSAMYLCASSLANRAYGYTFGSGTRLTVV.

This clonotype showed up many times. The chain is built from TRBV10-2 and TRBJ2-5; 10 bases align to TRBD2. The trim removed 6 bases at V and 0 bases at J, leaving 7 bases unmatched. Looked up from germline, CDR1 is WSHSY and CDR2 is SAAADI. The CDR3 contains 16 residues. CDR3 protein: CASRARTSGDQETQYF. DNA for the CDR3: TGCGCCAGCAGGGCGAGGACTAGCGGAGACCAAGAGACCCAGTACTTC.

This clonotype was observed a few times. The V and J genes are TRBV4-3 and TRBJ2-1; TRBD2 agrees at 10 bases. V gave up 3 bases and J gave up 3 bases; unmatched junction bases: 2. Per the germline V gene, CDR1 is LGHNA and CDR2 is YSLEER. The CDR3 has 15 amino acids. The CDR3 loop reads CASSHGTSDYNEQFF. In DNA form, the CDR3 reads TGCGCCAGCAGCCATGGGACTAGCGACTACAATGAGCAGTTCTTC.

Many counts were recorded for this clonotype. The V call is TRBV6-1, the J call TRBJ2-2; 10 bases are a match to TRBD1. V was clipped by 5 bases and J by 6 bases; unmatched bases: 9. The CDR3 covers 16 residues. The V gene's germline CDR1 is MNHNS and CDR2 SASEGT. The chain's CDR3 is CASSRLGTGVPGELFF. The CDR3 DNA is TGTGCCAGCAGTCGCCTCGGGACAGGGGTCCCCGGGGAGCTGTTTTTT.

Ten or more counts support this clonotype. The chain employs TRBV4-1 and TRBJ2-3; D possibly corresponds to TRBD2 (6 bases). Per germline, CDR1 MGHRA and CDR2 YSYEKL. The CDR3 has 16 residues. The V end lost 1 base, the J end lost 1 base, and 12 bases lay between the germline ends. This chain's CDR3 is CASSQVSSGRTDTQYF. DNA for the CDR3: TGCGCCAGCAGCCAAGTTTCGAGCGGGCGCACAGATACGCAGTATTTT.

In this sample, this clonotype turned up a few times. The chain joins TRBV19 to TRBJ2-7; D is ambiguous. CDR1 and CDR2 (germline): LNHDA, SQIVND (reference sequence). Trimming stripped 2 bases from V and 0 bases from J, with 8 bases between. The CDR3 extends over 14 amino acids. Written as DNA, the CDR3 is TGTGCCAGTAGTATAACCGGAACCTCCTACGAGCAGTACTTC. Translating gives CASSITGTSYEQYF.

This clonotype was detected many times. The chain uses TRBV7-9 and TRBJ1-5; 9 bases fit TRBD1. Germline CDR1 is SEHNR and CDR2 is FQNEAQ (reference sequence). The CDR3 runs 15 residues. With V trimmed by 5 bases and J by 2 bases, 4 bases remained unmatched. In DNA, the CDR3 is TGTGCCAGCAGCATGACAGGGGGGGGCAATCAGCCCCAGCATTTT. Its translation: CASSMTGGGNQPQHF.

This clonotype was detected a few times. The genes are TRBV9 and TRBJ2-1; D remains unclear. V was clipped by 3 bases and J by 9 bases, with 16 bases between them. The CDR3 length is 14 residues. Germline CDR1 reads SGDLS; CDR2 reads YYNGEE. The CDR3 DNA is TGTGCCAGCAGCGACGGCTCCACCATCGGTGAGCAGTTCTTC. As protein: CASSDGSTIGEQFF.

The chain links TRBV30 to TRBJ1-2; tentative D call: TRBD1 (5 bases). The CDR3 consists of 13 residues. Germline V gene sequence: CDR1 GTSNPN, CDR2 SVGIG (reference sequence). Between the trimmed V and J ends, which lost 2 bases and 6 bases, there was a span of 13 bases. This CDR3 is CAWSPSGVDGYTF. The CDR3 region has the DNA TGTGCCTGGAGTCCCTCGGGGGTGGATGGCTACACCTTC. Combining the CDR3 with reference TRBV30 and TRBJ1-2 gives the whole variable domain SQTIHQWPATLVQPVGSPLSLECTVEGTSNPNLYWYRQAAGRGLQLLFYSVGIGQISSEVPQNLSASRPQDRQFILSSKKLLLSDSGFYLCAWSPSGVDGYTFGSGTRLTVV.

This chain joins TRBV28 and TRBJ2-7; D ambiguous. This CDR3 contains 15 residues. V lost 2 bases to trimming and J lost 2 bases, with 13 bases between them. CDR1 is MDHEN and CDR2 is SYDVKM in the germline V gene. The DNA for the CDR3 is TGTGCCAGCAGTTTAGATCTAACCTCAACCTACGAGCAGTACTTC. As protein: CASSLDLTSTYEQYF.

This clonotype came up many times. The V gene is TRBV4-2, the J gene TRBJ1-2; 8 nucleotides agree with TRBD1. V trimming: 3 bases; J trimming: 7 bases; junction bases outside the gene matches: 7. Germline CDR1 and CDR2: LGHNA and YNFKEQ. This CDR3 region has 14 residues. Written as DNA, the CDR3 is TGTGCCAGCAGCCAGGAGGACAGGGTATCTGGCTACACCTTC. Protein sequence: CASSQEDRVSGYTF.

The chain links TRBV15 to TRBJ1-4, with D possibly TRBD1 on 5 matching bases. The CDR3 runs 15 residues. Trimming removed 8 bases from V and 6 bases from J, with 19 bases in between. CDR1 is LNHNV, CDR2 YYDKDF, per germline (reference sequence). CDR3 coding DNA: TGTGCCACCGGCCCCTCGGGGCTAGGGGATGAAAAACTGTTTTTT. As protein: CATGPSGLGDEKLFF.

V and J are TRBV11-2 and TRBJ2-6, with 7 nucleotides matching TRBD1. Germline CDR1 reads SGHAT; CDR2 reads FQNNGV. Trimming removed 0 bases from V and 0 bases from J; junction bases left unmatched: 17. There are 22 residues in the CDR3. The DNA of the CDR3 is TGTGCCAGCAGCTTAGAATGGTCGATTTCCGTGACAGGGAGCTCTGGGGCCAACGTCCTGACTTTC. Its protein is CASSLEWSISVTGSSGANVLTF. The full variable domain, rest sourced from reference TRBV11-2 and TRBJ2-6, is EAGVAQSPRYKIIEKRQSVAFWCNPISGHATLYWYQQILGQGPKLLIQFQNNGVVDDSQLPKDRFSAERLKGVDSTLKIQPAKLEDSAVYLCASSLEWSISVTGSSGANVLTFGAGSRLTVL.

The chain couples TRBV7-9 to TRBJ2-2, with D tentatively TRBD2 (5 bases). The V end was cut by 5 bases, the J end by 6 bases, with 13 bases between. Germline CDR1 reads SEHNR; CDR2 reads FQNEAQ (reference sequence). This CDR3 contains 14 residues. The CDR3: CASSPITDSGELFF. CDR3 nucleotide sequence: TGTGCCAGCAGCCCAATAACGGACTCCGGGGAGCTGTTTTTT.

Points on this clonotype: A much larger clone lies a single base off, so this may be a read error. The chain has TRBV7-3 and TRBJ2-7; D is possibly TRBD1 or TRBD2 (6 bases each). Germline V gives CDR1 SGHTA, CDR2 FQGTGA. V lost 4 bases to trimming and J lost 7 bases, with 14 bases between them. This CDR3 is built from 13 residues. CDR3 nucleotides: TGTGCCAGCAGCTCGGGGGACACCCGGGAGCAGTACTTC. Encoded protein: CASSSGDTREQYF. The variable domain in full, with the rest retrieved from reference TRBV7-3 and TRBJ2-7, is GAGVSQTPSNKVTEKGKYVELRCDPISGHTALYWYRQSLGQGPEFLIYFQGTGAADDSGLPNDRFFAVRPEGSVSTLKIQRTERGDSAVYLCASSSGDTREQYFGPGTRLTVT.

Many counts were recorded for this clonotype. DNA for the CDR3: TGTGCCAGCAGTTTATCCCGAATGACAGGAGCTTTCTTT. Translating gives CASSLSRMTGAFF. The rearrangement uses TRBV27 and TRBJ1-1, with a possible D match to TRBD1 (6 bases). The ends were cut back, 0 bases at V and 10 bases at J, with 12 bases in the middle. CDR1 is MNHEY, CDR2 SMNVEV, per germline (reference sequence). This CDR3 spans 13 amino acids.

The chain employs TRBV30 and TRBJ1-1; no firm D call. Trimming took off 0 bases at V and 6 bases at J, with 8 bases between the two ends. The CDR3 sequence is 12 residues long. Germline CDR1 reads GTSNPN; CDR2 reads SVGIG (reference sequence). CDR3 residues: CAWSVQGAEAFF. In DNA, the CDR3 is TGTGCCTGGAGTGTACAAGGCGCTGAAGCTTTCTTT.

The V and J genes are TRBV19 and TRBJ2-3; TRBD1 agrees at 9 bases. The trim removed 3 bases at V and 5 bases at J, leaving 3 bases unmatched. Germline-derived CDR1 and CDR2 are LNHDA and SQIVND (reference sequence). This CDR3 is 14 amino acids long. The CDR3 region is CASSIGTGIDTQYF. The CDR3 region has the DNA TGTGCCAGTAGTATCGGGACAGGGATAGATACGCAGTATTTT.

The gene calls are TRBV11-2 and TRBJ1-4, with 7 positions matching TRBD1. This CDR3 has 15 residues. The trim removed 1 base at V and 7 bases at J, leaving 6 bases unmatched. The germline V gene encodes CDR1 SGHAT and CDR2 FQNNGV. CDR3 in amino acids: CASSLVQGRVEKLFF. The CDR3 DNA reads TGTGCCAGCAGCTTAGTACAGGGGCGCGTTGAAAAACTGTTTTTT.

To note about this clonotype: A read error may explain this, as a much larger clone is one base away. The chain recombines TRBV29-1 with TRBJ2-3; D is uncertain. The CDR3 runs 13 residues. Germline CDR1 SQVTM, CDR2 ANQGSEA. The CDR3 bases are TGCGGCGTAGCCCTTTCGGGCGCAGATACGCAGTATTTT. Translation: CGVALSGADTQYF.

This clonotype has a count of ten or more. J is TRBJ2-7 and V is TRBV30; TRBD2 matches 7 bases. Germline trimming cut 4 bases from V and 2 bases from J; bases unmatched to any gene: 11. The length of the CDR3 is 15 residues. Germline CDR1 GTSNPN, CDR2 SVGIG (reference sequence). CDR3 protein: CAWTRGVGRAYEQYF. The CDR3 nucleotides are TGTGCCTGGACACGAGGGGTAGGGAGGGCCTACGAGCAGTACTTC.

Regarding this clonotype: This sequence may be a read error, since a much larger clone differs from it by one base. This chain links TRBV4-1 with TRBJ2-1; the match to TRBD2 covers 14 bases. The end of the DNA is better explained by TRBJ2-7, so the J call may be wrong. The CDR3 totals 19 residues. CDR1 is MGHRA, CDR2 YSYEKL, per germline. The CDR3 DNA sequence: TGCGCCAGCAGCTCGGGACTAGCGGGAGTTCGCAGCTCCTACAATGAGCAGTACTTC. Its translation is CASSSGLAGVRSSYNEQYF.

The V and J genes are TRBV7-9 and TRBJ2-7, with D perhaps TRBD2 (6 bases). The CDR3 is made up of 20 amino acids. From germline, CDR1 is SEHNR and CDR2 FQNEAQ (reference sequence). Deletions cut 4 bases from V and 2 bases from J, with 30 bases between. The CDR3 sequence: CASSSSTWSIEGTQPYEQYF. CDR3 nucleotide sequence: TGTGCCAGCAGCTCCTCAACGTGGTCTATTGAGGGGACTCAACCCTACGAGCAGTACTTC.

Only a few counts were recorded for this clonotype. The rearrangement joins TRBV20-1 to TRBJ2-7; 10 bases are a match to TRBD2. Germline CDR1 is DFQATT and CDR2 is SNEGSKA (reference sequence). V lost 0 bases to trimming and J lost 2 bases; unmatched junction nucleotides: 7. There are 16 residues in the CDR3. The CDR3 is CSARDPGLAIPYEQYF. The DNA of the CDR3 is TGCAGTGCTAGAGATCCGGGACTAGCGATCCCCTACGAGCAGTACTTC.

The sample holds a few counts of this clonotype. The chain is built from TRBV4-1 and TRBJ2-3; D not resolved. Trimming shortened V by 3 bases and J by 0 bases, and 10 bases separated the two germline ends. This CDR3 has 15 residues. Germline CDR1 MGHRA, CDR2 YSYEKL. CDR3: CASSHPAKSTDTQYF. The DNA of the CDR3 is TGCGCCAGCAGCCACCCAGCGAAGAGCACAGATACGCAGTATTTT.

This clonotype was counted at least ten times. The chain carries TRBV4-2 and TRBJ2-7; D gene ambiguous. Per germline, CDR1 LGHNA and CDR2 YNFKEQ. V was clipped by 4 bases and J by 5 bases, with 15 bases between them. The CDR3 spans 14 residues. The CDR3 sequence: CASSLPTHIDEQYF. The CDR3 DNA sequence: TGTGCCAGCAGCCTCCCAACTCATATCGACGAGCAGTACTTC.

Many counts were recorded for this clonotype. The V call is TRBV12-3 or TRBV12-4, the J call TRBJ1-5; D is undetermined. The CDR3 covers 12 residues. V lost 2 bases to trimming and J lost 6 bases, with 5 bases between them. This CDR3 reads CASSLKRQPQHF. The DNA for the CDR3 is TGTGCCAGCAGTTTAAAGCGTCAGCCCCAGCATTTT.

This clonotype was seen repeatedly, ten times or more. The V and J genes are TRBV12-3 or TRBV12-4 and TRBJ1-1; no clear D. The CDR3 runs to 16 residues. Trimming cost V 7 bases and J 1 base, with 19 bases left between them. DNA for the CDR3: TGTGCCAGCAAGCCCCCCGATAGCGCCCCGAACACTGAAGCTTTCTTT. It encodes CASKPPDSAPNTEAFF.

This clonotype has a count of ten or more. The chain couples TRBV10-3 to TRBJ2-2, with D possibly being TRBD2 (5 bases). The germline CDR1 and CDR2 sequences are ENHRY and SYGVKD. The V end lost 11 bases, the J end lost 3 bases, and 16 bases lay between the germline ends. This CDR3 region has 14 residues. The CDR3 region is CASTPQRDTGELFF. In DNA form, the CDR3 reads TGTGCCTCCACCCCACAGAGGGACACCGGGGAGCTGTTTTTT.

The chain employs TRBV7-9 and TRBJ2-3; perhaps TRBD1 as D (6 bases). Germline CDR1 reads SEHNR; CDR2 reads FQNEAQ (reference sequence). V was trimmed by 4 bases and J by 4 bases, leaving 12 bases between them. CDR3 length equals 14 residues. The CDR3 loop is CASSSQGSADTQYF. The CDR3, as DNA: TGTGCCAGCAGCTCCCAGGGGTCGGCAGATACGCAGTATTTT.